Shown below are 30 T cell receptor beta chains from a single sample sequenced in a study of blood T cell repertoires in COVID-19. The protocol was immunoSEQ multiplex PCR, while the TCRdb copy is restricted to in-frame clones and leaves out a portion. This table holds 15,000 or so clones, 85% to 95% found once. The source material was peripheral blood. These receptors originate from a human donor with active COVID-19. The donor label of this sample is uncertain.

The CDR3 here is CASGGRESTDTQYF. The CDR3 nucleotides are TGTGCCAGCGGTGGGCGGGAGAGCACAGATACGCAGTATTTT. V gene TRBV28 combines with J gene TRBJ2-3; 7 positions match TRBD2. This CDR3 spans 14 amino acids. Losses at the gene ends were 8 bases for V and 0 bases for J; bases not matched to a gene: 5. The germline V gene encodes CDR1 MDHEN and CDR2 SYDVKM.

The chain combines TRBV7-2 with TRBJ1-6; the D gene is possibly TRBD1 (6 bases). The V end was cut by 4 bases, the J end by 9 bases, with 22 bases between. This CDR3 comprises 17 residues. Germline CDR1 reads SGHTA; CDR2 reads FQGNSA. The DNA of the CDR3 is TGTGCCAGCAGCTCCAATGAATCCGGGACAAAAGGTTCACCCCTCCACTTT. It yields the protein CASSSNESGTKGSPLHF.

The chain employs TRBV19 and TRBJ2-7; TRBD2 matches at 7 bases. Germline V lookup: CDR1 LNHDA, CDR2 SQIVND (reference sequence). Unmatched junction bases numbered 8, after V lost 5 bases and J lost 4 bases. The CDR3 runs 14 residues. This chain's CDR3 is CASSPDGLGYEQYF. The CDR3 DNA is TGTGCCAGTAGTCCGGACGGACTAGGTTACGAGCAGTACTTC.

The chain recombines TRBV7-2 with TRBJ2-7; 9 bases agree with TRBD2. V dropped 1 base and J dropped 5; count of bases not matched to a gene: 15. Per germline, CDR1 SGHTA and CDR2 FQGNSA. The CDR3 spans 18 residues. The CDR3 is CASSLDLERGAPGDEQYF. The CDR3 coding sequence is TGTGCCAGCAGCTTAGATTTAGAGCGGGGGGCCCCGGGGGACGAGCAGTACTTC.

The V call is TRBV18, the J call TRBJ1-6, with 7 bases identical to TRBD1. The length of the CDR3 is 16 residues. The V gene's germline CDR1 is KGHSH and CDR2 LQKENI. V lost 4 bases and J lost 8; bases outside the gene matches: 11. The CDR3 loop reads CASSRWDSGGDSPLHF. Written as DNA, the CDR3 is TGTGCCAGCTCACGCTGGGACAGCGGGGGAGATTCACCCCTCCACTTT.

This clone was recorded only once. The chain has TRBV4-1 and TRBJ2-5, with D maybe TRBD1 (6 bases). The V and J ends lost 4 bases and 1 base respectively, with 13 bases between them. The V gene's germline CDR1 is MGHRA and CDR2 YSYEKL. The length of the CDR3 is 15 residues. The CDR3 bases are TGCGCCAGCAGCCCCGACCGGGACATCCAAGAGACCCAGTACTTC. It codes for CASSPDRDIQETQYF.

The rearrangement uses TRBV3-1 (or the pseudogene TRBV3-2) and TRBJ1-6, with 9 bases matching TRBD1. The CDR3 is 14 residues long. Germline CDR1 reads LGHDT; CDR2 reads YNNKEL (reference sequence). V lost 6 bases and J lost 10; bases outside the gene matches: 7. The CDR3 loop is CASSNWTGESPLHF. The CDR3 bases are TGTGCCAGCAGTAACTGGACAGGGGAGTCACCCCTCCACTTT.

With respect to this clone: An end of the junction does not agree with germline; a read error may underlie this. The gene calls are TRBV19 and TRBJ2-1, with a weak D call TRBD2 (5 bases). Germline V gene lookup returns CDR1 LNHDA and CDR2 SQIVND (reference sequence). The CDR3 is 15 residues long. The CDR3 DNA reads TGTGCCAGTACCCCACCTGGAGGATCGGGCGCCCTCTGGATCTTC. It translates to CASTPPGGSGALWIF.

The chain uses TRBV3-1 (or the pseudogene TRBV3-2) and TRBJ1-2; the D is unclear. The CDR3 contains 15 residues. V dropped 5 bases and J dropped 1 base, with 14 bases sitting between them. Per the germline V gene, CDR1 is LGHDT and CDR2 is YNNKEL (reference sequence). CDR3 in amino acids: CASSNSFTGNYGYTF. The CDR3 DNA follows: TGTGCCAGCAGCAACAGTTTTACCGGTAACTATGGCTACACCTTC.

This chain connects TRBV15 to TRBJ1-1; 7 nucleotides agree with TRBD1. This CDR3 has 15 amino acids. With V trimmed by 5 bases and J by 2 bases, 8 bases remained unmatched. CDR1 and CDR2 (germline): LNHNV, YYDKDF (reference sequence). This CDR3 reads CATSGRQGRNTEAFF. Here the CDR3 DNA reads TGTGCCACCAGCGGACGACAGGGCCGAAACACTGAAGCTTTCTTT.

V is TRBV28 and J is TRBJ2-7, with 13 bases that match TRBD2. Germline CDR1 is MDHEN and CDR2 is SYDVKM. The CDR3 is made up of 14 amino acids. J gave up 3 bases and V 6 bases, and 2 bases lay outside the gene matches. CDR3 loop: CASRGTSGIYEQYF. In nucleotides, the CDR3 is TGTGCCAGCAGAGGGACTAGCGGGATCTACGAGCAGTACTTC.

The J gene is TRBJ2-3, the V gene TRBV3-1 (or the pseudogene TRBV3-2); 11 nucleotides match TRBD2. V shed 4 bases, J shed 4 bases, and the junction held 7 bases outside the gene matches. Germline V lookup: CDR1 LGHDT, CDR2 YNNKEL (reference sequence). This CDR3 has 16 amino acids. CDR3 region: CASSLYSGGAPDTQYF. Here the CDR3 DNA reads TGTGCCAGCAGCCTTTATAGCGGGGGGGCCCCAGATACGCAGTATTTT.

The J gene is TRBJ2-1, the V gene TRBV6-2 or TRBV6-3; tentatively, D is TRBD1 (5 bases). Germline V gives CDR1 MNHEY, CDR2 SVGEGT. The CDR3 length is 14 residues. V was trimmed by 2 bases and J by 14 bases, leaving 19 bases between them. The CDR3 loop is CASSYPPTVTDKFF. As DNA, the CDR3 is TGTGCCAGCAGTTACCCCCCGACAGTGACCGACAAGTTCTTC.

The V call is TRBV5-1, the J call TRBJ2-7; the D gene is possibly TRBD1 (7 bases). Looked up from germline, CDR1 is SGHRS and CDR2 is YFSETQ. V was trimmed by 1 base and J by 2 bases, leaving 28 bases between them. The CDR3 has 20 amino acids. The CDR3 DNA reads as TGCGCCAGCAGCTTGAGAGGGGGCGGGGAAAATGGGGCCCCTGCCTACGAGCAGTACTTC. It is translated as CASSLRGGGENGAPAYEQYF.

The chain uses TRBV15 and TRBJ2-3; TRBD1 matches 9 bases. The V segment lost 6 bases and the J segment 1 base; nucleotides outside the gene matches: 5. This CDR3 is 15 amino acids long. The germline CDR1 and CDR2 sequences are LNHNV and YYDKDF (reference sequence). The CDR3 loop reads CATSMRQGGTDTQYF. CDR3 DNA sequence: TGTGCCACCAGTATGAGACAGGGGGGCACAGATACGCAGTATTTT.

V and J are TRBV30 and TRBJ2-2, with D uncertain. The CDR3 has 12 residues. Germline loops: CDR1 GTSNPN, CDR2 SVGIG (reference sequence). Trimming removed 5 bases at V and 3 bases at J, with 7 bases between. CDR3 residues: CAWGSDTGELFF. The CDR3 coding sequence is TGTGCCTGGGGCAGTGACACCGGGGAGCTGTTTTTT.

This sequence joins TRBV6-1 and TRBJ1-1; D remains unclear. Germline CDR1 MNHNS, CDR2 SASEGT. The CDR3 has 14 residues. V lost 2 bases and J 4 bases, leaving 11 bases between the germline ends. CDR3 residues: CASSEYEGGTEAFF. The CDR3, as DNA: TGTGCCAGCAGTGAATATGAGGGTGGCACTGAAGCTTTCTTT.

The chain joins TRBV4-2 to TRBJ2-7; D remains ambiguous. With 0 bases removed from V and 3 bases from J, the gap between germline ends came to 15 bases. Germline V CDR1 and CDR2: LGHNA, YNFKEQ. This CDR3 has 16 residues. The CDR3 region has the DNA TGTGCCAGCAGCCAAGATCTGGCGGATCTACTCTACGAGCAGTACTTC. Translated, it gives CASSQDLADLLYEQYF.

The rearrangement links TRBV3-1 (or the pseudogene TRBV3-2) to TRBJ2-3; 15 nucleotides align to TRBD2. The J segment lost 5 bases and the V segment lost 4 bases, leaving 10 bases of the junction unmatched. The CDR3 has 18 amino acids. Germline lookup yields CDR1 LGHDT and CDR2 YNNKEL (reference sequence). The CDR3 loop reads CASSPGLAGGPWIDTQYF. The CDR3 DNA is TGTGCCAGCAGCCCCGGACTAGCGGGAGGGCCCTGGATAGATACGCAGTATTTT.

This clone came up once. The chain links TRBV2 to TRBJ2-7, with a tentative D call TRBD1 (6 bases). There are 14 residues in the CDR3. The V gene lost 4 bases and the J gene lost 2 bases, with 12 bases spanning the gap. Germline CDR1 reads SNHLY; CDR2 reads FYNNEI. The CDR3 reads CASSATGTTYEQYF. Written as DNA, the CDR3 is TGTGCCAGCAGTGCCACCGGGACAACCTACGAGCAGTACTTC.

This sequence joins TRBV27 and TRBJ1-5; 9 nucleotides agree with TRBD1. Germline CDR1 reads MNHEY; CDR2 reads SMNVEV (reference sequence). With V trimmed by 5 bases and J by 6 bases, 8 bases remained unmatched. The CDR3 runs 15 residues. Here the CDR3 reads CASSPDRGSSQPQHF. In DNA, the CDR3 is TGTGCCAGCAGTCCGGACAGGGGATCCAGTCAGCCCCAGCATTTT.

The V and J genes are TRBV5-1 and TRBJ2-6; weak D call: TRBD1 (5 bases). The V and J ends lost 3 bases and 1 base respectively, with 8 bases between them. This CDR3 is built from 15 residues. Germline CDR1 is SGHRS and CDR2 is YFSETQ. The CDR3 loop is CASSSTGSGANVLTF. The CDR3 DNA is TGCGCCAGCAGCTCCACAGGATCTGGGGCCAACGTCCTGACTTTC.

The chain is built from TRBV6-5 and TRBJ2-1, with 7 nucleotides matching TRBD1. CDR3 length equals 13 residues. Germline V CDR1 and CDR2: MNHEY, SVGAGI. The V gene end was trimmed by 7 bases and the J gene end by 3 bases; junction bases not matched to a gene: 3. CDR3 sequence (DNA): TGTGCCAGCAAGGGACAGTACTACAATGAGCAGTTCTTC. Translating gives CASKGQYYNEQFF.

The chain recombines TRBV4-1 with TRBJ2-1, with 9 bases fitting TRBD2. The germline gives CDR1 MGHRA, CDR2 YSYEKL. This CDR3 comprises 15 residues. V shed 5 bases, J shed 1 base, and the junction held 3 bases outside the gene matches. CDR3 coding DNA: TGCGCCAGCAGCACTAGCGGGCTTTCCTACAATGAGCAGTTCTTC. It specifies CASSTSGLSYNEQFF.

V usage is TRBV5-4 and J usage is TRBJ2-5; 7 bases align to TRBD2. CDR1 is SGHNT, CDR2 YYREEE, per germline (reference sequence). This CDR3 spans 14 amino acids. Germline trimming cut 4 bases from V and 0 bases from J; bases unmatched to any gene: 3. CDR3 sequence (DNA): TGTGCCAGCAGCCCGGGACTACACCAAGAGACCCAGTACTTC. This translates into CASSPGLHQETQYF.

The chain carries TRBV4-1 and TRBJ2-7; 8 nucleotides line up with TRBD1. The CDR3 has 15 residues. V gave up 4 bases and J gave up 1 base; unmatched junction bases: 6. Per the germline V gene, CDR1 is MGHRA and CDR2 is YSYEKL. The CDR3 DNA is TGCGCCAGCAGCCCGCCCGGACAGGGATCCTACGAGCAGTACTTC. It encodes CASSPPGQGSYEQYF.

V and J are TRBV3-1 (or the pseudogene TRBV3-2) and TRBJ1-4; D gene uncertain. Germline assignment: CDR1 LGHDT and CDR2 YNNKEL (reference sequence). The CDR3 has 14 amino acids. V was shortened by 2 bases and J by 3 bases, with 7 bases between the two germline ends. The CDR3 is CASSQRGSNEKLFF. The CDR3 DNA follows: TGTGCCAGCAGCCAACGAGGATCTAATGAAAAACTGTTTTTT.

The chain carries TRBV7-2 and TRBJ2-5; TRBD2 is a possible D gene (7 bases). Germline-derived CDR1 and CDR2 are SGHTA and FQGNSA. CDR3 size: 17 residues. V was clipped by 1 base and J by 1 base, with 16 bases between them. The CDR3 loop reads CASSLVGGGGLQETQYF. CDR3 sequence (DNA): TGTGCCAGCAGCTTAGTCGGGGGCGGGGGCCTCCAAGAGACCCAGTACTTC.

The CDR3 coding sequence is TGTGCCAGCAGTGAATTAGCGGTAATCCAAGAGACCCAGTACTTC. It codes for CASSELAVIQETQYF. The rearrangement links TRBV6-1 to TRBJ2-5, with TRBD2 as a possible D gene (6 bases). Germline CDR1 MNHNS, CDR2 SASEGT. The V end lost 2 bases, the J end lost 1 base, and 11 bases lay between the germline ends. CDR3 size: 15 residues.

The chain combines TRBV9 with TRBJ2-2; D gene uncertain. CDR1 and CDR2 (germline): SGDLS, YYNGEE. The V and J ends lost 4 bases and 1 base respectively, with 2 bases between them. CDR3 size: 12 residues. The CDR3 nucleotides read TGTGCCAGCAGCCAGAACACCGGGGAGCTGTTTTTT. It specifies CASSQNTGELFF.